What follows is one TCR beta chain and its context. No antigen is known for it. The PCR ran on 60 Vbeta and 13 Jbeta primers. Sequencing was performed with immunoSEQ multiplex PCR; in TCRdb, only in-frame clones are kept and a portion is missing. The sample holds about 200,000 clones, about 77% seen once. The sample is drawn from a study of cytomegalovirus exposure and HLA in healthy donors. Study-wide findings and caveats: In a later analysis, productive TCRs from donors in an Asian-associated ancestry cluster reportedly carried fewer N-insertions than the cohort mean.

This CDR3 region has 15 residues. Trimming took 3 bases from V and 9 from J; bases not matched to a gene: 8. Germline V CDR1 and CDR2: SGHRS, YFSETQ. This sequence originates from a woman aged 25 to 39 in good health and CMV-seronegative. The rearrangement joins TRBV5-1 to TRBJ2-1, with 11 bases lining up with TRBD2. Sample: PBMCs. This CDR3 is CASSSITSGSGEQFF. The DNA of the CDR3 is TGCGCCAGCAGCTCTATTACTAGCGGGAGCGGTGAGCAGTTCTTC.